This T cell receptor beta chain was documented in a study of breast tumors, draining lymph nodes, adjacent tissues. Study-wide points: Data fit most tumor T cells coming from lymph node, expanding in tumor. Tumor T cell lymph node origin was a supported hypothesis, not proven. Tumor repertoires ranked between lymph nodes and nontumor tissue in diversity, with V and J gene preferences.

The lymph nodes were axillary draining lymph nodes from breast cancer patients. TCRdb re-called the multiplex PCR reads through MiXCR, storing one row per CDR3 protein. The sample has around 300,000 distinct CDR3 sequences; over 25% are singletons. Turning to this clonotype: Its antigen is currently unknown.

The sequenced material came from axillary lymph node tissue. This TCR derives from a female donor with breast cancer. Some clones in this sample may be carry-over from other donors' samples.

The CDR3 DNA reads TGTGCCACCAGCAGAGATATTTCGGGGGCCAACGTCCTGACTTTC. As protein: CATSRDISGANVLTF. V is TRBV15 and J is TRBJ2-6, with unresolved D. The length of the CDR3 is 15 residues. Trimming pared 0 bases from V and 4 bases from J, leaving 7 bases between. Germline lookup yields CDR1 LNHNV and CDR2 YYDKDF (reference sequence).